These 8 T cell receptor beta chains were all obtained from the same sample, sequenced in a study of T cells after yellow fever vaccination (dated by TCRdb to about 2019). The protocol used for the library was 5' RACE. The reads were generated on an Illumina HiSeq 2500. In-frame beta chains were kept once TCRdb had trimmed the public reads at Q25 with fastp and called clones with MiXCR. CDR3 protein sequences are deduplicated, and each keeps its most common genes and DNA. The sample data list about 300,000 distinct CDR3 sequences, and about 6.6% of these were observed just once. The ten top clones hold roughly a sixth of the sample. Sample treatment or condition, as interpreted from the label and publication: live attenuated yellow fever vaccine strain. This material consisted of PBMCs, taken roughly 47 days after the first yellow fever vaccination. The source is a man younger than 35 who received the YFV17D yellow fever vaccine.

This clonotype was recorded a few times. The chain uses TRBV6-5 and TRBJ1-4, with D unresolved. CDR3 length equals 11 residues. CDR1 is MNHEY, CDR2 SVGAGI, per germline. Trimming removed 5 bases from V and 5 bases from J, with 3 bases in between. CDR3 in DNA: TGTGCCAGCAGTAAGAATGAAAAACTGTTTTTT. Translating it yields CASSKNEKLFF.

This clonotype was recorded a few times. The V and J genes are TRBV29-1 and TRBJ2-1, with D unresolved. The CDR3 is 12 amino acids. Trimming left V 5 bases short and J 1 base short, with 6 bases between. The germline V gene has CDR1 SQVTM and CDR2 ANQGSEA. The CDR3 here is CSVSHSYNEQFF. For the CDR3, the DNA is TGCAGCGTTTCTCATTCCTACAATGAGCAGTTCTTC.

This clonotype was detected a few times. The chain links TRBV12-3 or TRBV12-4 to TRBJ1-1; D gene ambiguous. CDR3 length equals 12 residues. The V and J ends lost 3 bases and 4 bases respectively, with 6 bases between them. CDR3 nucleotides: TGTGCCAGCAGTTTGAAAATCACTGAAGCTTTCTTT. Translated: CASSLKITEAFF.

The chain recombines TRBV11-3 with TRBJ2-1; TRBD2 matches at 7 bases. The germline V gene encodes CDR1 SGHNT and CDR2 YENEEA. This CDR3 region has 15 residues. Trimming took 5 bases from V and 7 from J; bases not matched to a gene: 11. In DNA form, the CDR3 reads TGTGCCAGCAGCCCACGGGGAGGCGGGGGAAATGAGCAGTTCTTC. This encodes CASSPRGGGGNEQFF.

The chain uses TRBV7-2 and TRBJ2-5; D not certain. CDR3 length: 15 residues. Germline lookup yields CDR1 SGHTA and CDR2 FQGNSA. V was clipped by 5 bases and J by 1 base, with 14 bases between them. In nucleotides, the CDR3 is TGTGCCAGCAGCGGTTATGGAATGCTCCAAGAGACCCAGTACTTC. It translates to CASSGYGMLQETQYF. Based on the CDR3 plus reference TRBV7-2 and TRBJ2-5, the full variable domain is GAGVSQSPSNKVTEKGKDVELRCDPISGHTALYWYRQSLGQGLEFLIYFQGNSAPDKSGLPSDRFSAERTGGSVSTLTIQRTQQEDSAVYLCASSGYGMLQETQYFGPGTRLLVL.

The J gene is TRBJ1-6, the V gene TRBV6-5; tentative D call: TRBD1 (5 bases). This CDR3 has 16 residues. From germline, CDR1 is MNHEY and CDR2 SVGAGI. The ends were cut back, 2 bases at V and 4 bases at J, with 12 bases in the middle. CDR3 sequence: CASSYRPGMYNSPLHF. DNA of the CDR3: TGTGCCAGCAGTTACCGACCAGGGATGTATAATTCACCCCTCCACTTT.

The chain links TRBV5-4 to TRBJ2-5; D is possibly TRBD2 (6 bases). CDR3 length equals 14 residues. Germline V lookup: CDR1 SGHNT, CDR2 YYREEE (reference sequence). Trimming pared 5 bases from V and 2 bases from J, leaving 13 bases between. The CDR3 spells CASREWRGQETQYF. In nucleotides, the CDR3 is TGTGCCAGCAGGGAGTGGCGGGGACAAGAGACCCAGTACTTC.

This clonotype was detected only a few times. The chain carries TRBV28 and TRBJ1-6, with D possibly matching TRBD1 (6 bases). CDR3 size: 16 residues. The germline gives CDR1 MDHEN, CDR2 SYDVKM. The ends were cut back, 3 bases at V and 9 bases at J, with 18 bases in the middle. CDR3 in amino acids: CASSFFGGREGSPLHF. The CDR3 coding sequence is TGTGCCAGCAGTTTTTTCGGGGGGCGCGAGGGTTCACCCCTCCACTTT.